The clone carrying this T cell receptor (beta chain) appeared a few times. As yet, its antigen is unknown. The sample belongs to a study of blood T cells in healthy people across ages. Study outcomes and limitations: CMV status of donors was not determined, possibly confounding expanded clonotype changes. Estimates drawn from one million T cells were deemed to understate diversity.

The V end was cut by 5 bases, the J end by 6 bases, with 20 bases between. Germline CDR1 reads DFQATT; CDR2 reads SNEGSKA (reference sequence). The CDR3 totals 15 residues. Through a sample-barcoded 5' primer and a J-beta primer mix, a second PCR was run for roughly 6 to 11 cycles. TCRdb re-analysed the 5' RACE reads in MiXCR, keeping a single row per CDR3 protein. The sample holds some 1,800,000 distinct CDR3 sequences, roughly two fifths seen once. Sequencing was done on a sample of blood. The chain joins TRBV20-1 to TRBJ2-1; a possible D gene is TRBD2 (6 bases). This sequence was found in a human donor in good health. The CDR3 nucleotides read TGCAGTGCTGAGTCCGGGACTCGAAGCTCCAATGAGCAGTTCTTC. Its protein product is CSAESGTRSSNEQFF.